Below, one TCR beta chain is given with its context. What it recognizes is unknown. Prepared libraries of TCR beta cDNA carried unique molecular identifiers. T cells numbering roughly 1 to 10 million yielded cDNA molecules that totaled roughly 500,000. TCRdb reprocessed the PCR reads with MiXCR, giving one entry per CDR3 protein. The profile covers about 200,000 distinct CDR3 sequences, with over 25% appearing a single time and roughly 3.5% taken by the ten largest. The data are from a study of post-analysis software for immune sequencing data. Study in general: Relapsing-remitting, secondary progressive and progressive-relapsing forms made up the multiple sclerosis disease courses. Study outcomes and limitations: About five TRBV segments were more frequent in patients than controls; TRBV5-6, TRBV5-1 and TRBV20-1 belonged to this group.

The CDR3 has 16 residues. V was pared by 2 bases and J by 8 bases, with 10 bases of the junction left unmatched. The germline gives CDR1 MGHRA, CDR2 YSYEKL. The V and J genes are TRBV4-1 and TRBJ2-1; 9 bases line up with TRBD2. Material: blood. The origin of this receptor is a girl under 18 with multiple sclerosis. The CDR3 protein is CASSQHVAGVFDEQFF. In DNA form, the CDR3 reads TGCGCCAGCAGCCAACATGTAGCGGGAGTTTTCGATGAGCAGTTCTTC.